This T cell receptor beta chain appears in the sequencing data of a study of cytomegalovirus exposure and HLA in healthy donors. Study-wide context: An analysis done earlier identified roughly 120 million unique TCR beta sequences from about 179 million T cells.

When sampled, the donors appeared nominally healthy, though they likely had unrecorded immune exposures. Germline V gene sequence: CDR1 MNHEY, CDR2 SMNVEV (reference sequence). V lost 3 bases, J lost 1 base, and 7 bases stayed unmatched. CDR3 size: 18 residues. It was with 60 Vbeta and 13 Jbeta primers that the PCR ran. Generated by immunoSEQ multiplex PCR, the TCRdb table keeps only in-frame clones and is missing some. The data show 99,000 or so clones, 78% seen once. Remarks on this clone: The antigen is unknown.

General study points: Later analysis demonstrated an association between a missense DCLRE1C variant and TCR beta V- and J-gene trimming. Three of the chains that were CMV-associated were confirmed in vitro to be specific for CMV antigens.

This rearrangement joins TRBV27 to TRBJ2-5, with 14 nucleotides matching TRBD2. Source material: PBMCs. This TCR was recovered from a male donor in good health and CMV-seronegative. CDR3 in DNA: TGTGCCAGCAGTTTCAAAGGACTAGCGGGAGGAACCCAAGAGACCCAGTACTTC. As protein: CASSFKGLAGGTQETQYF.